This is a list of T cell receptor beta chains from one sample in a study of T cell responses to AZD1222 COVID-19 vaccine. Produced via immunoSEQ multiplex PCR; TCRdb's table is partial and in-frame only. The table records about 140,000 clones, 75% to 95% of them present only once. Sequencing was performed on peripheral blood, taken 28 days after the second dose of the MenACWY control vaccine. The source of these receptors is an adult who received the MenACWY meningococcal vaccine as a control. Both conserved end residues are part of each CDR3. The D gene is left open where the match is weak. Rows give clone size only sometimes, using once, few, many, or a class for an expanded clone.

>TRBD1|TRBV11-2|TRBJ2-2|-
CASSLRGQTGGELFF
TGTGCCAGCAGCTTAAGGGGGCAGACGGGCGGGGAGCTGTTTTTT
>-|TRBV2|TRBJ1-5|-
CASSEGPRILSNQPQHF
TGTGCCAGCAGTGAAGGCCCACGAATACTTAGCAATCAGCCCCAGCATTTT
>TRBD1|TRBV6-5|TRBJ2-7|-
CASARGQVPYEQYF
TGTGCCAGCGCAAGGGGGCAGGTTCCCTACGAGCAGTACTTC
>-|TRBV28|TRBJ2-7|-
CASSSPNRVVHYEQYF
TGTGCCAGCAGTTCCCCCAACAGGGTAGTTCACTACGAGCAGTACTTC
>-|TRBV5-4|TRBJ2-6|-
CASRVGGPGANVLTF
TGTGCCAGCAGGGTCGGGGGTCCTGGGGCCAACGTCCTGACTTTC
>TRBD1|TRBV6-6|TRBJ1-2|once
CASSPPGTGVGYTF
TGTGCCAGCAGTCCTCCCGGGACAGGGGTCGGCTACACCTTC
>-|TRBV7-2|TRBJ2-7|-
CASSSRKIEEQYF
TGTGCCAGCTCCAGTCGGAAAATTGAGGAGCAGTACTTC
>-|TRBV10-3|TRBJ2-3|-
CAISDNRGTDTQYF
TGTGCCATCAGTGATAACAGGGGCACAGATACGCAGTATTTT
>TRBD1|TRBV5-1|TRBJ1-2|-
CASSTGFDYGYTF
TGCGCCAGCTCGACAGGGTTTGACTATGGCTACACCTTC
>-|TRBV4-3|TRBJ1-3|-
CASSLTITGNTIYF
TGCGCCAGCAGCCTAACTATTACAGGAAACACCATATATTTT
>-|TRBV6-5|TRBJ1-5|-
CASSLEGGSGQPQHF
TGTGCCAGCAGCCTGGAGGGGGGGTCGGGTCAGCCCCAGCATTTT
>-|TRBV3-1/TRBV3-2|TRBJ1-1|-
CASSNLQGRTEAFF
TGTGCCAGCAGCAACCTCCAGGGACGGACTGAAGCTTTCTTT
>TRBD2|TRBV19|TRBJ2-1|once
CASSIIQAGGYNEQFF
TGTGCCAGTAGTATCATTCAAGCGGGGGGCTACAATGAGCAGTTCTTC
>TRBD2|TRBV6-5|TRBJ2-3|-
CASTPSGISTDTQYF
TGTGCCAGCACACCTAGCGGGATTAGCACAGATACGCAGTATTTT
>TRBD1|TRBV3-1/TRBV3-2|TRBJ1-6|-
CASSQGDSRLWGVSLHF
TGTGCCAGCAGCCAAGGGGACAGTAGACTTTGGGGTGTCTCCCTCCACTTT
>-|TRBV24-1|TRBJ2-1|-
CATSDWPNTNEQFF
TGTGCCACCAGTGATTGGCCCAATACAAATGAGCAGTTCTTC
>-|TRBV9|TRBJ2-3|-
CASSVSGGTDTQYF
TGTGCCAGCAGCGTATCCGGGGGCACAGATACGCAGTATTTT
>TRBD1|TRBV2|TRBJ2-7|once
CASTGQGHEQYF
TGTGCCAGCACGGGACAGGGCCACGAGCAGTACTTC
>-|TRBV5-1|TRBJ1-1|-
CASSTGQSEAFF
TGCGCCAGCAGCACCGGACAGAGTGAAGCTTTCTTT
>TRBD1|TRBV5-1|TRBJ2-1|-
CASSRDREMDEQFF
TGCGCCAGCAGTCGGGACAGGGAGATGGATGAGCAGTTCTTC
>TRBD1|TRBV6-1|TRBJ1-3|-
CASSEGQGSGNTIYF
TGTGCCAGCAGTGAAGGACAGGGCTCTGGAAACACCATATATTTT
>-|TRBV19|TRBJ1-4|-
CASSRDGAGGSNEKLFF
TGTGCCAGTAGTAGGGATGGGGCCGGCGGGTCTAATGAAAAACTGTTTTTT
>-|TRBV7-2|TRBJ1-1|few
CASSLGAWGFSTEAFF
TGTGCCAGCAGCCTCGGGGCCTGGGGTTTCAGCACTGAAGCTTTCTTT
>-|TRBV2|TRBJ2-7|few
CASSSGENYEQYF
TGTGCCAGCAGTTCAGGGGAAAACTACGAGCAGTACTTC
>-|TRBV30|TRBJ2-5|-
CAWSAQVTQYF
TGTGCCTGGAGTGCTCAAGTAACCCAGTACTTC
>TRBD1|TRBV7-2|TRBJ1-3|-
CASSTGGSTGNTIYF
TGTGCCAGCAGCACAGGGGGCTCGACTGGAAACACCATATATTTT
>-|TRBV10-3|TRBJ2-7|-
CAISVHETYEQYF
TGTGCCATCAGTGTTCATGAAACCTACGAGCAGTACTTC
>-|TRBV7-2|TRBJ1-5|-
CASSLGIGASPQHF
TGTGCCAGCAGCTTAGGTATCGGGGCCTCCCCCCAGCATTTT
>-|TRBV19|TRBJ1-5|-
CASSLYGGQPQHF
TGTGCCAGTAGCCTTTACGGGGGGCAGCCCCAGCATTTT
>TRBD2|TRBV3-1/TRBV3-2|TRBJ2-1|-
CASSQDSGGGYEQFF
TGTGCCAGCAGCCAAGATAGCGGGGGAGGGTATGAGCAGTTCTTC
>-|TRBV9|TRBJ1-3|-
CASSSDIRGAGNTIYF
TGTGCCAGCAGCTCGGACATTCGGGGCGCTGGAAACACCATATATTTT
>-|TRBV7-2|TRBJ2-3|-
CASSLVWTDTQYF
TGTGCCAGCAGCTTAGTTTGGACAGATACGCAGTATTTT
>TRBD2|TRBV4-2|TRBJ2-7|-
CASSPNLPLASEQYF
TGTGCCAGCAGCCCAAACCTACCACTAGCGAGCGAGCAGTACTTC
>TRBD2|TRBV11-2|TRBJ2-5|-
CASSRGTSGEETQYF
TGTGCCAGCAGCCGAGGGACTAGCGGGGAAGAGACCCAGTACTTC
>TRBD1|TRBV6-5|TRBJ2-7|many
CASSRGPVYEQYF
TGTGCCAGCAGTAGGGGGCCGGTCTACGAGCAGTACTTC
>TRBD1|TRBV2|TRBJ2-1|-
CASSESRGQIYNEQFF
TGTGCCAGCAGTGAGAGCAGGGGGCAGATCTACAATGAGCAGTTCTTC
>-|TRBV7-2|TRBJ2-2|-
CASSLKQGWDTGELFF
TGTGCCAGCAGCTTAAAGCAGGGATGGGACACCGGGGAGCTGTTTTTT
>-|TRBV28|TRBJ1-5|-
CASRGGTYSNQPQHF
TGTGCCAGCAGGGGGGGAACCTATAGCAATCAGCCCCAGCATTTT
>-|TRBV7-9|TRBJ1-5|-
CASSLGFNQPQHF
TGTGCCAGCAGCTTAGGGTTCAATCAGCCCCAGCATTTT
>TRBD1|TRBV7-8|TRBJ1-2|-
CASSWGDSLGDHGYTF
TGTGCCAGCAGCTGGGGGGACAGCCTAGGGGACCATGGCTACACCTTC
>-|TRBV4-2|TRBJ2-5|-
CASSQDQETQYF
TGTGCCAGCAGCCAAGATCAAGAGACCCAGTACTTC
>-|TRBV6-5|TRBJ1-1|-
CASSPIIMNTEAFF
TGTGCCAGCAGTCCCATTATCATGAACACTGAAGCTTTCTTT
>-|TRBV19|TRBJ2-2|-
CASRRSTGELFF
TGTGCCAGTAGGCGATCGACCGGGGAGCTGTTTTTT